This T cell receptor beta chain was sequenced in a study of cytomegalovirus exposure and HLA in healthy donors. General observations from the study: Researchers reported in a later analysis that a missense DCLRE1C variant was tied to TCR beta V- and J-gene trimming. Rare sequences made up most TCRs, while some public TCRs were found in many donors. Earlier analysis found most TCR beta V segments productive about 90% or about 30% of the time. CMV serostatus was the sole immune exposure data available.

Remarks on this clone: Its cognate antigen is unknown.

Both 60 Vbeta primers and 13 Jbeta primers went into the PCR. Only in-frame clones appear in the TCRdb table, and some are missing; sequencing was by immunoSEQ multiplex PCR. This sample has about 150,000 clones, with roughly 74% found just once. Germline CDR1 reads SEHNR; CDR2 reads FQNEAQ (reference sequence). The junction had 3 bases not matched to a gene; V was cut back by 4 bases and J by 1 base. The CDR3 loop spans 14 amino acids. This sequence was found in a man aged 18-30 years in good health and CMV-seronegative. The chain is built from TRBV7-9 and TRBJ2-7; TRBD2 matches at 8 bases. What was sequenced was PBMCs. The CDR3 DNA sequence: TGTGCCAGCAGCTCATCGGGGGGGTCCTACGAGCAGTACTTC. It is translated as CASSSSGGSYEQYF.